The count of the clone carrying this T cell receptor beta chain is one. The antigen remains undetermined. The sample belongs to a study of shared clonotypes between healthy human individuals. Regarding the study as a whole: Naive subsets usually exceeded memory subsets in estimated richness. Naive CD4 clonotypes overlapped across a handful of donors at approximately 5%.

CDR1 SGHRS and CDR2 YFSETQ come from the germline V gene. This CDR3 contains 16 residues. Losses at the gene ends were 3 bases for V and 1 base for J; bases not matched to a gene: 4. Each cell subset's genomic DNA was divided evenly among several immunoSEQ plates. Produced via immunoSEQ multiplex PCR; TCRdb's table is partial and in-frame only. The sample has some 1.5 million clones, around 97% seen once. This clonotype was sampled from a man between 25 and 39 years old in good health. The rearrangement uses TRBV5-1 and TRBJ2-1; 10 nucleotides align to TRBD1. The sequenced material came from naive CD4+ T cells sorted from blood. Subset indicated: CD45RA+ positively selected. The CDR3 loop is CASSSGDRGSYNEQFF. The CDR3 nucleotides are TGCGCCAGCAGCTCGGGGGACAGGGGTTCCTACAATGAGCAGTTCTTC.